The rows below give T cell receptor beta chains drawn from one sample of a study of blood T cell repertoires in COVID-19. Measured with immunoSEQ multiplex PCR; TCRdb has only the in-frame clones, and not every one. This sample has approximately 440,000 clones; 90% occur once, and the top ten carry about 0.6%. Sequenced input: PBMCs or T cells enriched from blood (not recorded which). These receptors originate from a man younger than 30 who had recovered from COVID-19. CDR3s leave out the opening cysteine and the closing phenylalanine or tryptophan.

V gene	J gene	CDR3 protein
TRBV27	TRBJ2-3	ASSPYARRTDTQY
TRBV3-1/TRBV3-2	TRBJ1-5	ASSKGAFGNQPQH
TRBV27	TRBJ1-5	ASSPSSTGYKLNQPQH
TRBV7-9	TRBJ2-1	ASTPKATGDEQF
TRBV7-2	TRBJ2-1	ASSPSGGPYNEQF
TRBV29-1	TRBJ1-4	SAGGVGEKLF
TRBV5-4	TRBJ1-2	ASAIGGSKNYGYT
TRBV6-1	TRBJ1-5	ASRNRGMNQPQH
TRBV6-1	TRBJ2-1	ASSEAAGGSYNEQF
TRBV7-9	TRBJ1-6	ASSGTGTQNSPLH
TRBV19	TRBJ2-7	ASSEGGGNGEQY
TRBV10-3	TRBJ2-7	AISSGTAYEQY
TRBV5-1	TRBJ2-1	ASSLFSGRDEQF
TRBV21-1	TRBJ1-5	AKHRSNQPQH
TRBV27	TRBJ1-1	ASSHRVHTEAF
TRBV2	TRBJ1-6	ASRSDSPNSPLH
TRBV27	TRBJ1-2	ASSLSPRGNYGYT
TRBV30	TRBJ1-2	AWSKNYGYT
TRBV3-1/TRBV3-2	TRBJ2-5	ASSPGLAGRETQY
TRBV28	TRBJ1-1	ASSFLLISRMNTEAF
TRBV18	TRBJ1-1	ASSPETVYTEAF
TRBV5-1	TRBJ1-1	ASSLAGERTEAF
TRBV7-9	TRBJ1-2	ASSLERDIYPY
TRBV27	TRBJ2-1	ASSPYLLAGADNEQF
TRBV25-1	TRBJ1-1	ASRADRGPVTEAF
TRBV7-9	TRBJ2-2	ASSSSGLPREELF
TRBV20-1	TRBJ2-3	SASLGLTQY
TRBV19	TRBJ2-3	ASSSSDTQY
TRBV5-1	TRBJ1-6	ASSLVPGDNSPLH
TRBV27	TRBJ1-2	ASSFLVRNEPNYGYT
TRBV5-4	TRBJ1-1	ASSSGQGGTEAF
TRBV5-6	TRBJ1-1	ASSLPGTMNTEAF
TRBV7-6	TRBJ2-1	ASSPLAGASYNEQF
TRBV11-1	TRBJ1-1	ASSPRDRGRVTEAF
TRBV10-3	TRBJ2-1	AISESKGQYNEQF
TRBV7-9	TRBJ2-5	ASSRTSGGETQY
TRBV19	TRBJ1-1	ASRGRVGEAF
TRBV4-1	TRBJ1-5	ASSLRDSSVVSNQPQH
TRBV2	TRBJ2-5	ASSETGPQETQY